The 8 T cell receptor beta chains below come from one sample, sequenced in a study of beta chain features in type 1 diabetes. Expressed TCRB transcripts got sequenced, as all isolated RNA was reverse transcribed. The table came from immunoSEQ multiplex PCR; TCRdb's copy has only in-frame clones and leaves some out. The sample contains about 180,000 clones, about 13% of which appear only once. The sequencing sample was made of central memory CD4+ T cells from blood. The source of these receptors is a woman aged 18-29 years in good health.

The CDR3 nucleotides read TGCGCCAGCAGCCAAGGTGGAGCCAGCGGGACCATCTCCTACGAGCAGTACTTC. It translates to CASSQGGASGTISYEQYF. The chain is built from TRBV4-1 and TRBJ2-7; 7 bases align to TRBD2. The CDR3 length is 18 residues. J was trimmed by 0 bases and V by 1 base; bases with no gene match: 12. Germline CDR1 is MGHRA and CDR2 is YSYEKL.

The chain combines TRBV5-1 with TRBJ2-7; 7 bases are a match to TRBD1. The CDR3 has 13 residues. V shed 3 bases and J 2 bases; nucleotides not matched to a gene: 2. CDR1 and CDR2 (germline): SGHRS, YFSETQ. Here the CDR3 reads CASSWDSTYEQYF. The CDR3 region has the DNA TGCGCCAGCAGCTGGGACAGTACCTACGAGCAGTACTTC.

The chain is built from TRBV6-6 and TRBJ2-5, with a weak D call TRBD1 (5 bases). The DNA end is a closer match to TRBJ2-7, so the J assignment may be wrong. The CDR3 runs to 14 residues. In germline, CDR1 is MNHNY, CDR2 SVGAGI (reference sequence). CDR3 DNA: TGTGCCAGCAGACTTCAGGGAAGCTCCTACGAGCAGTACTTC. This codes for CASRLQGSSYEQYF.

This chain uses TRBV11-2 with TRBJ1-1; possibly TRBD1 for D (6 bases). CDR3 length: 14 residues. The germline CDR1 and CDR2 sequences are SGHAT and FQNNGV. V was clipped by 5 bases and J by 1 base, with 11 bases between them. This CDR3 reads CASSTGTPNTEAFF. Written as DNA, the CDR3 is TGTGCCAGCAGCACCGGGACACCGAACACTGAAGCTTTCTTT. The full variable domain, rest sourced from reference TRBV11-2 and TRBJ1-1, is EAGVAQSPRYKIIEKRQSVAFWCNPISGHATLYWYQQILGQGPKLLIQFQNNGVVDDSQLPKDRFSAERLKGVDSTLKIQPAKLEDSAVYLCASSTGTPNTEAFFGQGTRLTVV.

This clone was counted a few times. V gene TRBV30 combines with J gene TRBJ1-1; 8 positions match TRBD1. V trimming: 0 bases; J trimming: 1 base; junction bases outside the gene matches: 4. The germline V gene encodes CDR1 GTSNPN and CDR2 SVGIG (reference sequence). The CDR3 runs to 15 residues. This chain's CDR3 is CAWSVRTGRNTEAFF. DNA of the CDR3: TGTGCCTGGAGTGTCAGGACAGGGAGGAACACTGAAGCTTTCTTT.

The chain links TRBV18 to TRBJ1-2; 8 positions match TRBD1. CDR3 length: 13 amino acids. Trimming took 1 base from V and 6 from J; bases not matched to a gene: 1. CDR1 is KGHSH, CDR2 LQKENI, per germline. For the CDR3, the DNA is TGTGCCAGCTCACCACGGACAGGGAATGGCTACACCTTC. Its protein product is CASSPRTGNGYTF.

This clone was counted between two and nine times. This chain connects TRBV28 to TRBJ2-5, with 7 positions matching TRBD1. The CDR3 spans 15 residues. Losses at the gene ends were 6 bases for V and 3 bases for J; bases not matched to a gene: 10. Germline lookup yields CDR1 MDHEN and CDR2 SYDVKM. CDR3 amino acids: CASSPWIQGKETQYF. The DNA of the CDR3 is TGTGCCAGCAGCCCTTGGATACAGGGGAAAGAGACCCAGTACTTC. The full variable domain, completed using reference TRBV28 and TRBJ2-5, is DVKVTQSSRYLVKRTGEKVFLECVQDMDHENMFWYRQDPGLGLRLIYFSYDVKMKEKGDIPEGYSVSREKKERFSLILESASTNQTSMYLCASSPWIQGKETQYFGPGTRLLVL.

This clone was recorded a few times. V gene TRBV7-7 combines with J gene TRBJ2-1; 12 bases map to TRBD2. Germline V CDR1 and CDR2: SSHAT, FNYEAQ (reference sequence). The CDR3 has 15 amino acids. V shed 4 bases, J shed 7 bases, and the junction held 5 bases outside the gene matches. The CDR3 DNA reads as TGTGCCAGCAGCTGGGGACTAGCGGGTCGTAATGAGCAGTTCTTC. Translating it yields CASSWGLAGRNEQFF.